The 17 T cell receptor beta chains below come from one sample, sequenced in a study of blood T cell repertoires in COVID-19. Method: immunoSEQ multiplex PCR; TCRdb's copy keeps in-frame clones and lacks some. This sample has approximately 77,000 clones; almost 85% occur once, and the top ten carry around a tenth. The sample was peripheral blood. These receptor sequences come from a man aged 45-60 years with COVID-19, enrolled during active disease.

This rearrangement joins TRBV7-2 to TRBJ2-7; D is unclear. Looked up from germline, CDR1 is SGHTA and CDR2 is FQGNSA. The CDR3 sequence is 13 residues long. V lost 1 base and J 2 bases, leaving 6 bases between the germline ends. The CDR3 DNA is TGTGCCAGCAGCTTAGGACAACCCTACGAGCAGTACTTC. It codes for CASSLGQPYEQYF.

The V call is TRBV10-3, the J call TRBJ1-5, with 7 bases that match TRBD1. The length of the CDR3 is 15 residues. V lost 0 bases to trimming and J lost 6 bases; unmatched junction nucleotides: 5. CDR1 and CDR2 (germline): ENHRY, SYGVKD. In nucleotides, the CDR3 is TGTGCCATCAGTGAGTCGGAGGGGGCAGGTCAGCCCCAGCATTTT. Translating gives CAISESEGAGQPQHF.

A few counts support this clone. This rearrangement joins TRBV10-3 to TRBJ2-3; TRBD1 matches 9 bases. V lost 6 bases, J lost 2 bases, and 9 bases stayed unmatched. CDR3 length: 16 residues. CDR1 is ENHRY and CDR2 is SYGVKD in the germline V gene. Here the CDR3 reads CAIRNGDRDLTDTQYF. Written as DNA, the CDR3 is TGTGCCATCAGGAACGGGGACAGGGACCTCACAGATACGCAGTATTTT.

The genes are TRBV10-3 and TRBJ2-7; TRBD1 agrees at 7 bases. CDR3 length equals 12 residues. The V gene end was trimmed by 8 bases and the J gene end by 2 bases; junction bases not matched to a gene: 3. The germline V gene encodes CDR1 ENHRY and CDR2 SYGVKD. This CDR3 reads CAIGDSPYEQYF. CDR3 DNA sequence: TGTGCCATCGGGGACAGTCCCTACGAGCAGTACTTC.

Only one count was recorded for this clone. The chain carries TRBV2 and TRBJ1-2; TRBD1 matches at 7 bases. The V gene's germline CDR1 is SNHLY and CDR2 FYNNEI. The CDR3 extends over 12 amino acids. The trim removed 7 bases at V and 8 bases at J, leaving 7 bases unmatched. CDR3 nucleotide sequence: TGTGCCAGCACGAGGGGGCTGGGAGGCTACACCTTC. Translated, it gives CASTRGLGGYTF.

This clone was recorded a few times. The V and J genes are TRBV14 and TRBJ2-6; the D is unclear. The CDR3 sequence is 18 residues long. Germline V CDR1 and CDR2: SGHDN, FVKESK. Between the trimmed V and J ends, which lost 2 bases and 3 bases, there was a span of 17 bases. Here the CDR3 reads CASSQLVTTSRGANVLTF. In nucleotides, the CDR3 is TGTGCCAGCAGCCAATTGGTCACCACGTCGCGTGGGGCCAACGTCCTGACTTTC. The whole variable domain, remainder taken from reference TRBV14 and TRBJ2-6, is EAGVTQFPSHSVIEKGQTVTLRCDPISGHDNLYWYRRVMGKEIKFLLHFVKESKQDESGMPNNRFLAERTGGTYSTLKVQPAELEDSGVYFCASSQLVTTSRGANVLTFGAGSRLTVL.

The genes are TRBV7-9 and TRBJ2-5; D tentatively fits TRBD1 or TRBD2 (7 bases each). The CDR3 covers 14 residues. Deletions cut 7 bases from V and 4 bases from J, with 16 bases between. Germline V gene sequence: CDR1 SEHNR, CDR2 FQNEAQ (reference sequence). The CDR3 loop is CASTNRGGRETQYF. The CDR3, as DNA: TGTGCCAGCACCAACAGGGGAGGGAGAGAGACCCAGTACTTC.

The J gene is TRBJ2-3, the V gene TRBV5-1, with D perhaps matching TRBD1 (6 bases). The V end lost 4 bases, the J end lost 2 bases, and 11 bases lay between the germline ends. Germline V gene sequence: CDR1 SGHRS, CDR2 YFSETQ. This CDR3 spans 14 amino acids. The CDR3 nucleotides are TGCGCCAGCAGCAGGGACATCAACACAGATACGCAGTATTTT. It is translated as CASSRDINTDTQYF.

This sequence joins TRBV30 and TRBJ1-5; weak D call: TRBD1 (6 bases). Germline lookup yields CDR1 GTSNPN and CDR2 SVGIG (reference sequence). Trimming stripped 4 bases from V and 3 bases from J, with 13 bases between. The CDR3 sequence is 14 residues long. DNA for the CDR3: TGTGCCTGGAAAAGGGCAGGGGTCAATCAGCCCCAGCATTTT. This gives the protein CAWKRAGVNQPQHF.

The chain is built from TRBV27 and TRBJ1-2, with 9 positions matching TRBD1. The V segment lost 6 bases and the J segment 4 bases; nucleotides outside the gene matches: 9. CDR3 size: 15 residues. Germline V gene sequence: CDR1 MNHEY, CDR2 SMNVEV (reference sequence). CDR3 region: CASSPDWTGAYGYTF. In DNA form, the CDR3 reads TGTGCCAGCAGCCCAGACTGGACAGGGGCCTATGGCTACACCTTC.

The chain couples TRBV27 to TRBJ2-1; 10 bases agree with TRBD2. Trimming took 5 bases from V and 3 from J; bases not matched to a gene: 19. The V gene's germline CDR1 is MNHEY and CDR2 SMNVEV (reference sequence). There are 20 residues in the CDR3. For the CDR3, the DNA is TGTGCCAGCAGTCCCCCCCCGGAATGGTCTAGCGGGAGCCTCTACAATGAGCAGTTCTTC. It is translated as CASSPPPEWSSGSLYNEQFF.

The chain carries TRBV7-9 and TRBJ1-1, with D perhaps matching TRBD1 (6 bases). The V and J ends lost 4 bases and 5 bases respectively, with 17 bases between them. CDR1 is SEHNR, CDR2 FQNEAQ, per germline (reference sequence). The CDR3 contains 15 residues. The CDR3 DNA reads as TGTGCCAGCAGCTCCGTAGGGGGGGCCCGAACTGAAGCTTTCTTT. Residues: CASSSVGGARTEAFF.

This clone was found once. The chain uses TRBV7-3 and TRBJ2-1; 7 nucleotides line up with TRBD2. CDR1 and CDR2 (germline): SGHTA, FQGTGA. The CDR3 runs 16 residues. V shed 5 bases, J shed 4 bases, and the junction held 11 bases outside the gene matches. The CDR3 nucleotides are TGTGCCAGCAGCCACTGGGTGGCTAGCGGATACAATGAGCAGTTCTTC. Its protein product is CASSHWVASGYNEQFF. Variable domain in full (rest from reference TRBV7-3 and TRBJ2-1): GAGVSQTPSNKVTEKGKYVELRCDPISGHTALYWYRQSLGQGPEFLIYFQGTGAADDSGLPNDRFFAVRPEGSVSTLKIQRTERGDSAVYLCASSHWVASGYNEQFFGPGTRLTVL.

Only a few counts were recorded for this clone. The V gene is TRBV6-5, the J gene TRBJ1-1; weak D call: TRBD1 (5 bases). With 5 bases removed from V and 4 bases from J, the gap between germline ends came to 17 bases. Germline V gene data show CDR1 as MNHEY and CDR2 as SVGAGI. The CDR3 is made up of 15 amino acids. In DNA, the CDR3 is TGTGCCAGCAGTAATATCGGGGGATTCGGCACTGAAGCTTTCTTT. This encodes CASSNIGGFGTEAFF.

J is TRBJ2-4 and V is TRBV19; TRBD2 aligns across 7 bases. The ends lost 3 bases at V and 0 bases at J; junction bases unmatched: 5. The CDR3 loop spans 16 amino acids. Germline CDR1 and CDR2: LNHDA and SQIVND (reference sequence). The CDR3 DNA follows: TGTGCCAGTAGTATGGGAGGGGCCCTAGCCAAAAACATTCAGTACTTC. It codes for CASSMGGALAKNIQYF.

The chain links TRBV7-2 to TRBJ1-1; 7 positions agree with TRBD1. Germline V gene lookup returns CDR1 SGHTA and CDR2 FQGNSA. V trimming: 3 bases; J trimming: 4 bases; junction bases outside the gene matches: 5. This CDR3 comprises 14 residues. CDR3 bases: TGTGCCAGCAGCTTGGGACCAGGGGGCACTGAAGCTTTCTTT. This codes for CASSLGPGGTEAFF. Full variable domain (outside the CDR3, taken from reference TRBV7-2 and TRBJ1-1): GAGVSQSPSNKVTEKGKDVELRCDPISGHTALYWYRQSLGQGLEFLIYFQGNSAPDKSGLPSDRFSAERTGGSVSTLTIQRTQQEDSAVYLCASSLGPGGTEAFFGQGTRLTVV.

The CDR3 is CASSFGRGPDTQYF. CDR3 in DNA: TGCGCCAGCAGCTTCGGCAGGGGGCCAGATACGCAGTATTTT. J is TRBJ2-3 and V is TRBV5-1; TRBD1 aligns across 8 bases. The CDR3 is 14 residues long. Germline values: CDR1 SGHRS, CDR2 YFSETQ. The V and J ends lost 2 bases and 4 bases, in that order; junction bases with no gene match: 3.